This passage covers 9 T cell receptor beta chains from one sample sequenced in a study of shared clonotypes between healthy human individuals. Some clones are missing from TCRdb's copy, which holds only in-frame ones; the method was immunoSEQ multiplex PCR. The sample yields 2 million to 2.5 million clones, around 93% seen once. Sequenced sample: naive CD4+ T cells from PBMCs. Regarding subset: CD45RA+ positively selected. The receptors were sampled from a young man in good health. Some clones in this sample may be carry-over from other donors' samples.

The V call is TRBV4-3, the J call TRBJ1-5, with D possibly being TRBD1 (5 bases). Germline V gene lookup returns CDR1 LGHNA and CDR2 YSLEER. Trimming pared 5 bases from V and 7 bases from J, leaving 12 bases between. This CDR3 has 13 residues. This CDR3 reads CASSSQGGQPQHF. Written as DNA, the CDR3 is TGCGCCAGCAGCTCCCAGGGTGGGCAGCCCCAGCATTTT.

V gene TRBV5-6 combines with J gene TRBJ1-3; 8 positions agree with TRBD1. Trimming removed 4 bases from V and 4 bases from J; junction bases left unmatched: 13. Germline assignment: CDR1 SGHDT and CDR2 YYEEEE. This CDR3 spans 17 amino acids. The CDR3 protein is CASSPRWQGAGGNTIYF. Written as DNA, the CDR3 is TGTGCCAGCAGCCCGCGGTGGCAGGGGGCAGGAGGAAACACCATATATTTT.

The chain uses TRBV11-3 and TRBJ2-2; D might be TRBD2 (6 bases). CDR3 size: 16 residues. Germline V lookup: CDR1 SGHNT, CDR2 YENEEA. Trimming removed 1 base from V and 1 base from J, with 10 bases in between. The CDR3 region is CASSLAGTQNTGELFF. CDR3 DNA sequence: TGTGCCAGCAGCTTAGCTGGGACTCAGAACACCGGGGAGCTGTTTTTT.

The chain has TRBV11-2 and TRBJ2-5; D is perhaps TRBD1 (6 bases). The CDR3 spans 14 residues. Germline assignment: CDR1 SGHAT and CDR2 FQNNGV. Trimming took 3 bases from V and 2 from J, leaving 10 bases between them. The CDR3 region has the DNA TGTGCCAGCAGCTTCGGACAGATTCAAGAGACCCAGTACTTC. Protein: CASSFGQIQETQYF. Full variable domain (outside the CDR3, taken from reference TRBV11-2 and TRBJ2-5): EAGVAQSPRYKIIEKRQSVAFWCNPISGHATLYWYQQILGQGPKLLIQFQNNGVVDDSQLPKDRFSAERLKGVDSTLKIQPAKLEDSAVYLCASSFGQIQETQYFGPGTRLLVL.

The chain uses TRBV7-9 and TRBJ2-3, with D possibly being TRBD1 (7 bases). The germline V and J ends were trimmed by 1 base and 3 bases, with 11 bases remaining between them. The CDR3 spans 15 residues. The V gene's germline CDR1 is SEHNR and CDR2 FQNEAQ (reference sequence). The CDR3 bases are TGTGCCAGCAGCTTAGTGCCAGGGGGGACAGATACGCAGTATTTT. Its protein product is CASSLVPGGTDTQYF.

CDR3 nucleotides: TGTGCCAGCAGCTTAATCCGGCCCCCCCACACCGGGGAGCTGTTTTTT. Translation gives CASSLIRPPHTGELFF. The gene calls are TRBV7-2 and TRBJ2-2, with D hard to call. The CDR3 totals 16 residues. Trimming shortened V by 2 bases and J by 3 bases, and 13 bases separated the two germline ends. Germline-derived CDR1 and CDR2 are SGHTA and FQGNSA.

This chain uses TRBV6-5 with TRBJ2-1; D is undetermined. V was pared by 0 bases and J by 6 bases, with 9 bases between. Germline-derived CDR1 and CDR2 are MNHEY and SVGAGI. The CDR3 spans 14 residues. CDR3 amino acids: CASSYSYQRNEQFF. The CDR3, as DNA: TGTGCCAGCAGTTACTCCTACCAGCGCAATGAGCAGTTCTTC.

The chain links TRBV28 to TRBJ2-2; 8 bases are shared with TRBD2. V shed 4 bases, J shed 6 bases, and the junction held 4 bases outside the gene matches. Germline V lookup: CDR1 MDHEN, CDR2 SYDVKM. The CDR3 loop spans 14 amino acids. The CDR3 coding sequence is TGTGCCAGCAGTTCCGGGACTAGATCCGGGGAGCTGTTTTTT. Translation: CASSSGTRSGELFF.

The chain recombines TRBV6-6 with TRBJ1-5; 9 bases are a match to TRBD1. The V segment lost 5 bases and the J segment 0 bases; nucleotides outside the gene matches: 5. CDR3 length: 16 amino acids. Germline lookup yields CDR1 MNHNY and CDR2 SVGAGI (reference sequence). The CDR3 region is CASSTGQGNSNQPQHF. The CDR3, as DNA: TGTGCCAGCAGTACGGGACAGGGAAATAGCAATCAGCCCCAGCATTTT.